A single sample is the source of the 10 T cell receptor beta chains below, sequenced in a study of CD8 T cells in ankylosing spondylitis. Study-level points and caveats: In ankylosing spondylitis blood, a motif of 7 to 9 highly homologous TCR beta variants appeared characteristic.

MiXCR was run by TCRdb on the 5' RACE reads, yielding one entry per CDR3 protein. The table records 700,000 or so distinct CDR3 sequences, under 20% of them present only once. Their antigen targets remain unknown. The source material was blood, either unsorted or a sorted T cell fraction (not recorded which). The receptor set was obtained from a male donor with ankylosing spondylitis.

The chain is built from TRBV12-3 or TRBV12-4 and TRBJ1-1; D unresolved. The V gene lost 6 bases and the J gene lost 0 bases, with 11 bases spanning the gap. The CDR3 is 14 residues long. This CDR3 reads CASRRTIMNTEAFF. In DNA, the CDR3 is TGTGCCAGCAGGCGGACCATCATGAACACTGAAGCTTTCTTT.

The chain's CDR3 is CSARTGDSYGYTF. The DNA for the CDR3 is TGCAGCGCCCGGACAGGGGACTCCTATGGCTACACCTTC. The gene calls are TRBV29-1 and TRBJ1-2, with 9 bases aligning to TRBD1. V gave up 7 bases and J gave up 4 bases; unmatched junction bases: 7. The germline gives CDR1 SQVTM, CDR2 ANQGSEA. This CDR3 has 13 residues.

V and J are TRBV7-2 and TRBJ2-1; D remains unclear. The CDR3 totals 15 residues. Trimming pared 5 bases from V and 0 bases from J, leaving 11 bases between. The germline gives CDR1 SGHTA, CDR2 FQGNSA. The CDR3 region is CASSGDSSSYNEQFF. CDR3 in DNA: TGTGCCAGCAGCGGGGATTCTAGCTCCTACAATGAGCAGTTCTTC.

The genes are TRBV4-1 and TRBJ1-2; D perhaps matches TRBD1 (6 bases). This CDR3 contains 14 residues. Trimming pared 4 bases from V and 4 bases from J, leaving 13 bases between. CDR1 MGHRA and CDR2 YSYEKL come from the germline V gene. The CDR3 reads CASSPSEQGYGYTF. For the CDR3, the DNA is TGCGCCAGCAGCCCCTCCGAACAGGGCTATGGCTACACCTTC.

The V gene is TRBV7-9, the J gene TRBJ2-1; D possibly matches TRBD1 or TRBD2 (5 bases each). This CDR3 is built from 14 residues. Germline values: CDR1 SEHNR, CDR2 FQNEAQ (reference sequence). Trimming left V 7 bases short and J 4 bases short, with 14 bases between. The CDR3 loop reads CASTLGGPYNEQFF. The CDR3 DNA reads as TGTGCCAGCACCCTTGGGGGACCGTACAATGAGCAGTTCTTC.

This clonotype was picked up one time. The chain uses TRBV14 and TRBJ2-1, with D uncertain. Germline V gives CDR1 SGHDN, CDR2 FVKESK. V dropped 0 bases and J dropped 14 bases, with 11 bases sitting between them. The CDR3 is made up of 12 amino acids. In DNA, the CDR3 is TGTGCCAGCAGCCAAGATGTCACCCCCGAGTTCTTC. It codes for CASSQDVTPEFF.

V is TRBV29-1 and J is TRBJ1-1; TRBD1 might be the D (6 bases). CDR1 and CDR2 (germline): SQVTM, ANQGSEA. There are 14 residues in the CDR3. Trimming took 6 bases from V and 1 from J, leaving 15 bases between them. The CDR3 nucleotides are TGCAGCGTAAGGAGACAGGCCAAGAACACTGAAGCTTTCTTT. The encoded protein is CSVRRQAKNTEAFF.

A few counts support this clonotype. The chain couples TRBV6-2 or TRBV6-3 to TRBJ2-5, with D perhaps assigned TRBD1 or TRBD2 (5 bases each). The CDR3 runs 14 residues. V gave up 6 bases and J gave up 1 base, with 12 bases separating them. Germline lookup yields CDR1 MNHEY and CDR2 SVGEGT. CDR3 sequence (DNA): TGTGCCAGCAGCCAGACTGGGACCCAAGAGACCCAGTACTTC. It yields the protein CASSQTGTQETQYF.

The CDR3 is CASSEMVGRHTDTQYF. The CDR3 DNA reads TGTGCCAGCAGTGAAATGGTGGGCAGGCACACAGATACGCAGTATTTT. The chain recombines TRBV2 with TRBJ2-3; no firm D call. The V end lost 2 bases, the J end lost 2 bases, and 14 bases lay between the germline ends. Per germline, CDR1 SNHLY and CDR2 FYNNEI. The CDR3 length is 16 residues.

V is TRBV5-1 and J is TRBJ2-1; a weak D match, TRBD1 (6 bases). The CDR3 spans 16 residues. The germline gives CDR1 SGHRS, CDR2 YFSETQ. The V end was cut by 2 bases, the J end by 0 bases, with 12 bases between. The CDR3 here is CASSLLQGSSYNEQFF. The CDR3 nucleotides are TGCGCCAGCAGCTTATTACAGGGATCCTCCTACAATGAGCAGTTCTTC.